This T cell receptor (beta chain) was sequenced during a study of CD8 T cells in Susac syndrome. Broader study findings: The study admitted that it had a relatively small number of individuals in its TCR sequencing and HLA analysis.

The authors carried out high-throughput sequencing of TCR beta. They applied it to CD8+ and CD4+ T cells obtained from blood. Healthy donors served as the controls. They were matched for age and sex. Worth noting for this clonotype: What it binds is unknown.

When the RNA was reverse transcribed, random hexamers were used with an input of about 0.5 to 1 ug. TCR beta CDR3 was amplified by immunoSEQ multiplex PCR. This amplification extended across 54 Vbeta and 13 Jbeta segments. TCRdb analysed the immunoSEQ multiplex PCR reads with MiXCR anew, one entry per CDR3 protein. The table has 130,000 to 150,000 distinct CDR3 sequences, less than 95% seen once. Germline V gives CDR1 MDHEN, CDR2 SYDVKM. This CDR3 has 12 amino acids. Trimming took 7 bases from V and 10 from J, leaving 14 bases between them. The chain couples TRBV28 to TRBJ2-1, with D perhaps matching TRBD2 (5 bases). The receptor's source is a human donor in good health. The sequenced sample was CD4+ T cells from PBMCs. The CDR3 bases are TGTGCCAGCAATAACGGACTCCCCGAGCAGTTCTTC. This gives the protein CASNNGLPEQFF. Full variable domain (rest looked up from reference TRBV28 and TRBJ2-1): DVKVTQSSRYLVKRTGEKVFLECVQDMDHENMFWYRQDPGLGLRLIYFSYDVKMKEKGDIPEGYSVSREKKERFSLILESASTNQTSMYLCASNNGLPEQFFGPGTRLTVL.